A selection of T cell receptor beta chains follows, all from one sample in a study of technical replicates of blood from a handful of donors. Sequencing was performed with immunoSEQ multiplex PCR; in TCRdb, only in-frame clones are kept and a portion is missing. The sample carries fewer than 15,000 clones, around 80% recorded once. Specimen: PBMCs. These TCRs come from a human donor in good health. Both conserved end residues are trimmed from each CDR3. Each record gives: D gene, V gene, J gene, CDR3 protein. D genes are given only for firm matches.

D gene: .
V gene: TRBV28
J gene: TRBJ2-7
CDR3 protein: ASSLTGDNSYEQY

D gene: TRBD1
V gene: TRBV5-1
J gene: TRBJ2-5
CDR3 protein: ASSSGQAREETQY

D gene: .
V gene: TRBV30
J gene: TRBJ1-5
CDR3 protein: AWSRQAYRGGNQPQH

D gene: .
V gene: TRBV7-9
J gene: TRBJ2-7
CDR3 protein: ASSLVLGGDEQY

D gene: TRBD2
V gene: TRBV5-1
J gene: TRBJ2-5
CDR3 protein: ASSGEGISGILREQY

D gene: .
V gene: TRBV18
J gene: TRBJ2-7
CDR3 protein: ASSPRPTGLGSSLEQY

D gene: .
V gene: TRBV14
J gene: TRBJ2-1
CDR3 protein: ASSQALATYNEQF

D gene: TRBD1
V gene: TRBV9
J gene: TRBJ1-2
CDR3 protein: ASSVDRGRRGGYT

D gene: TRBD2
V gene: TRBV5-1
J gene: TRBJ2-7
CDR3 protein: ASSRLSVREAYEQY

D gene: TRBD1
V gene: TRBV6-1
J gene: TRBJ1-5
CDR3 protein: ASSPTGDSYQPQH

D gene: TRBD2
V gene: TRBV10-1
J gene: TRBJ2-2
CDR3 protein: ASSDGWRERTGELF

D gene: .
V gene: TRBV9
J gene: TRBJ1-2
CDR3 protein: ASSVDPPDSLSFYGYT

D gene: .
V gene: TRBV5-6
J gene: TRBJ2-2
CDR3 protein: ASSFGHYTGELF

D gene: .
V gene: TRBV19
J gene: TRBJ1-5
CDR3 protein: ASSIVMNQPQH

D gene: .
V gene: TRBV21-1
J gene: TRBJ2-1
CDR3 protein: ASTVGTSHYNEQF

D gene: .
V gene: TRBV5-1
J gene: TRBJ2-3
CDR3 protein: ASSLRVEDTQY

D gene: TRBD1
V gene: TRBV6-1
J gene: TRBJ1-5
CDR3 protein: ASSGGTGGFSNQPQH

D gene: TRBD2
V gene: TRBV11-2
J gene: TRBJ2-7
CDR3 protein: ASSQRSPGGPYEQY

D gene: .
V gene: TRBV19
J gene: TRBJ1-4
CDR3 protein: ASSMKGEKLF

D gene: .
V gene: TRBV7-8
J gene: TRBJ2-7
CDR3 protein: ASSLGGRGSEQY

D gene: .
V gene: TRBV29-1
J gene: TRBJ2-7
CDR3 protein: SVEGGGTAYEQY

D gene: TRBD1
V gene: TRBV2
J gene: TRBJ2-5
CDR3 protein: ASSERGRLTETQY

D gene: TRBD1
V gene: TRBV10-3
J gene: TRBJ2-2
CDR3 protein: AIQGGQALTGELF

D gene: .
V gene: TRBV5-1
J gene: TRBJ1-1
CDR3 protein: ASSLGTENTEAF

D gene: TRBD2
V gene: TRBV6-1
J gene: TRBJ2-7
CDR3 protein: ASGDPGEGIVY

D gene: .
V gene: TRBV18
J gene: TRBJ2-6
CDR3 protein: ASSPLLSGANVLT

D gene: TRBD1
V gene: TRBV7-2
J gene: TRBJ1-1
CDR3 protein: ATGQQFMNTEAF

D gene: TRBD1
V gene: TRBV27
J gene: TRBJ2-1
CDR3 protein: ASSNKGLPGTGDEQF

D gene: .
V gene: TRBV19
J gene: TRBJ1-5
CDR3 protein: ASSMAEQPQH

D gene: .
V gene: TRBV25-1
J gene: TRBJ2-7
CDR3 protein: ASSEVGKTGIRTYEQY

D gene: .
V gene: TRBV5-1
J gene: TRBJ1-2
CDR3 protein: ASSNPSAGQEVVYT

D gene: TRBD2
V gene: TRBV7-2
J gene: TRBJ2-3
CDR3 protein: ASSSPSGSTDTQY

D gene: TRBD1
V gene: TRBV5-6
J gene: TRBJ1-2
CDR3 protein: ASSLGQADGYT

D gene: TRBD2
V gene: TRBV4-2
J gene: TRBJ2-1
CDR3 protein: ASSQGNGLGSVEQF

D gene: .
V gene: TRBV6-6
J gene: TRBJ1-5
CDR3 protein: ASSYSGREDPQH

D gene: TRBD1
V gene: TRBV5-1
J gene: TRBJ1-3
CDR3 protein: ASSWDSGNTIY

D gene: TRBD2
V gene: TRBV7-9
J gene: TRBJ2-7
CDR3 protein: ASSLDSGLASYEQY

D gene: .
V gene: TRBV5-1
J gene: TRBJ2-1
CDR3 protein: ASSLQSSYNEQF

D gene: TRBD1
V gene: TRBV7-8
J gene: TRBJ2-7
CDR3 protein: ASRKTQGPSYEQY

D gene: .
V gene: TRBV5-1
J gene: TRBJ1-4
CDR3 protein: ASSFEGIPNEKLF

D gene: TRBD2
V gene: TRBV2
J gene: TRBJ2-7
CDR3 protein: ASSEAGVREQY

D gene: .
V gene: TRBV5-1
J gene: TRBJ2-7
CDR3 protein: ASRFEQGGYEQY

D gene: TRBD1
V gene: TRBV10-2
J gene: TRBJ2-7
CDR3 protein: ASSEQGSYEQY

D gene: .
V gene: TRBV30
J gene: TRBJ1-3
CDR3 protein: ALEVSGNTIY

D gene: .
V gene: TRBV2
J gene: TRBJ2-2
CDR3 protein: ASTRENTGELF

D gene: TRBD1
V gene: TRBV2
J gene: TRBJ2-5
CDR3 protein: ASSTPGQAQETQY

D gene: .
V gene: TRBV18
J gene: TRBJ2-7
CDR3 protein: ASSPQKPYEQY